This entry is about one T cell receptor (beta chain). Its matching antigen is unknown. Profiling relied on immunoSEQ multiplex PCR, and the TCRdb table lists in-frame clones only, not all of them. This repertoire shows some 150,000 clones, 80% to 95% found once; its top ten account for around 0.85%. The data are from a study of T cell responses to AZD1222 COVID-19 vaccine. The V segment lost 5 bases and the J segment 5 bases; nucleotides outside the gene matches: 2. The CDR3 covers 13 residues. From germline, CDR1 is SEHNR and CDR2 FQNEAQ (reference sequence). Notes on the study in general: The study reported that nearly half of spike-specific TCRs target unmutated variant regions. Recipients of two AZD1222 doses showed rising Spike-specific TCR breadth and depth. Seropositivity was recorded at baseline in only 6 or 7 AZD1222 recipients. CD4 TCRs covered the whole spike, strongest at regions 160-218 and 743-854.

The sequences come from peripheral blood, collected on day 0 of MenACWY control vaccination. The receptor's source is an adult in good health. The chain employs TRBV7-9 and TRBJ2-2; TRBD2 matches at 7 bases. CDR3 amino acids: CASSNSGTGELFF. As DNA, the CDR3 is TGTGCCAGCAGCAATAGCGGGACCGGGGAGCTGTTTTTT.